The clone carrying this T cell receptor beta chain came up many times. Its specificity is not known. Germline V gene lookup returns CDR1 MNHNY and CDR2 SVGAGI (reference sequence). Trimming cost V 0 bases and J 3 bases, with 6 bases left between them. CDR3 length: 14 residues. Starting material for RNA and DNA co-extraction consisted of about 17-32 mg of unsorted bulk tissue. Surgical resection was used to treat these primary liver carcinoma patients. This sample is part of a study of tumor-infiltrating lymphocytes in primary liver carcinoma. Study details: These were node-negative, non-metastatic T1-T3 tumors of roughly 4 to 11 cm. Productive TCRbeta read yields ran from roughly 3.9 to 6.8 million per sample and were similar between tissues. Study findings and constraints: Overlap in tumor-adjacent and tumor-blood pairs fell below that of tumor region pairs.

With a constant-region primer, TCR beta cDNA was made from approximately 450 ng of total RNA. Sequencing libraries for TCR beta derived from three nested multiplex PCR rounds that used slightly modified ARM-PCR. TRBV1-TRBV30 forward primers and a C-beta reverse primer were used in the first two PCR rounds, which each ran for 10 cycles. TCRdb processed the multiplex PCR reads anew with MiXCR; each CDR3 protein has one entry. The sample records about 99,000 distinct CDR3 sequences, more than 60% being singletons. This clonotype originated in a woman aged 55-70 years with primary liver carcinoma and hepatitis B virus infection. This chain uses TRBV6-6 with TRBJ1-3, with D uncertain. Sequencing was done on a sample of liver tumor tissue from sampling region 5. As for subset: tumor region T5, tumor centre. The CDR3 bases are TGTGCCAGCAGTTACTCCACGGGTGGAAACACCATATATTTT. Translating it yields CASSYSTGGNTIYF.